A selection of T cell receptor beta chains follows, all from one sample in a study of blood T cell repertoires in COVID-19. Here immunoSEQ multiplex PCR was the method, and the copy in TCRdb shows in-frame clones only, minus some. Here the sample spans 200,000 to 250,000 clones, 84% being singletons. Sequenced: PBMCs or T cells enriched from blood (not recorded which). These receptors originate from a middle-aged woman who had recovered from COVID-19. CDR3s include the opening cysteine and the closing phenylalanine or tryptophan. D genes are given only for firm matches. A clone size is listed for some rows: how often the clone was seen (once, few, many), or a class if it is expanded.

clone_size j_call v_call d_call cdr3_aa cdr3_nt
- TRBJ2-2 TRBV6-4 TRBD2 CASSPVGLAGANTGELFF TGTGCCAGCAGCCCCGTGGGACTAGCGGGTGCGAACACCGGGGAGCTGTTTTTT
- TRBJ1-5 TRBV28 - CASSLGGQPQHF TGTGCCAGCAGTTTAGGAGGACAGCCCCAGCATTTT
- TRBJ1-5 TRBV2 - CASSESMRQPQHF TGTGCCAGCAGTGAGTCGATGCGTCAGCCCCAGCATTTT
- TRBJ1-1 TRBV30 - CAWSVGGHTEAFF TGTGCCTGGAGTGTGGGGGGGCACACTGAAGCTTTCTTT
- TRBJ2-3 TRBV7-9 TRBD1 CASSSEGAGVTRSTQYF TGTGCCAGCAGCTCCGAGGGGGCAGGGGTCACAAGGAGCACGCAGTATTTT
- TRBJ1-1 TRBV6-5 - CASSSLGAGSEAFF TGTGCCAGCAGCTCCTTAGGTGCGGGTTCTGAAGCTTTCTTT
- TRBJ1-1 TRBV28 TRBD1 CASSLYLARGQNEAFF TGTGCCAGCAGTTTATATCTGGCCAGGGGGCAAAATGAAGCTTTCTTT
once TRBJ1-2 TRBV2 - CASSLTGSEGYTF TGTGCCAGCAGCCTTACAGGGTCAGAGGGCTACACCTTC
- TRBJ1-1 TRBV7-2 TRBD1 CASSLATGGTEAFF TGTGCCAGCAGCTTGGCAACAGGGGGCACTGAAGCTTTCTTT
- TRBJ2-1 TRBV6-2/TRBV6-3 TRBD2 CASSLSLAGYNEQFF TGTGCCAGCAGTTTGTCACTAGCGGGGTACAATGAGCAGTTCTTC
- TRBJ1-5 TRBV7-9 - CASSLGPYFNQPQHF TGTGCCAGCAGCTTAGGGCCTTATTTCAATCAGCCCCAGCATTTT
once TRBJ2-5 TRBV3-1/TRBV3-2 - CASRKQVELTQYF TGTGCCAGCAGAAAACAGGTCGAGCTGACCCAGTACTTC
- TRBJ2-3 TRBV6-5 - CATQRGTTTDTQYF TGTGCCACCCAAAGAGGGACAACCACAGATACGCAGTATTTT
- TRBJ2-7 TRBV6-5 TRBD1 CASRNDRASYEQYF TGTGCCAGCAGAAACGACAGGGCCTCCTACGAGCAGTACTTC
- TRBJ2-3 TRBV28 - CASSLWGGTSTDTQYF TGTGCCAGCAGTTTATGGGGCGGGACTAGCACAGATACGCAGTATTTT